This TCR beta chain came from a study of blood T cell repertoires in COVID-19. About the study: The origin of the acute and convalescent COVID-19 samples was the United States, Italy and Spain. PBMCs, B-cell-depleted T cells, or T cells provided the cDNA or gDNA that made up the material.

Authors' analysis steps: From reference gene primer amplification, estimates of nucleated cell counts were derived. Assay used: immunoSEQ multiplex PCR; TCRdb lists only in-frame clones, some missing. Clonal size and the V and J genes are those of that table, whereas D and trimming came from the DNA. The table shows 150,000 to 200,000 clones, with 85% to 90% occurring only once. CDR3 length: 16 amino acids. The ends lost 5 bases at V and 5 bases at J; junction bases unmatched: 4. CDR1 and CDR2 (germline): MDHEN, SYDVKM. This TCR was recovered from a woman between 25 and 40 years old with active or convalescent COVID-19. Sequenced material: peripheral blood. The gene calls are TRBV28 and TRBJ2-3; 16 bases are a match to TRBD2. The CDR3 coding sequence is TGTGCCAGCAGTGGGACTAGCGGGAGGGCCAGAGATACGCAGTATTTT. It is translated as CASSGTSGRARDTQYF.